This TCR beta chain was found in a study of blood T cell repertoires in COVID-19. Study summary: COVID-19 samples, acute and convalescent, were from the United States, Italy and Spain. The analysed material was cDNA or gDNA that came from T cells, B-cell-depleted T cells, or PBMCs.

TCRdb's copy holds only in-frame clones and misses some; the assay was immunoSEQ multiplex PCR. The sample contains over 100,000 clones, 84% of which appear only once. CDR1 and CDR2 from the germline V gene are SEHNR and FQNEAQ (reference sequence). The CDR3 runs to 14 residues. With V trimmed by 5 bases and J by 5 bases, 8 bases remained unmatched. This TCR derives from a woman in her sixties with acute or convalescent COVID-19. V gene TRBV7-9 combines with J gene TRBJ1-2, with 7 bases lining up with TRBD1. Sequencing used peripheral blood. CDR3 bases: TGTGCCAGCAGCCCCTCTGGGACAGAGTATGGCTACACCTTC. Its translation is CASSPSGTEYGYTF.